These 3 T cell receptor beta chains came from one sample sequenced in a study of OX40 agonist ivuxolimab in advanced cancers. Here immunoSEQ multiplex PCR was the method, and the copy in TCRdb shows in-frame clones only, minus some. The table has around 80,000 clones, 89% seen once; the top ten hold 0.15% to 0.2%. The starting material was CD4+ or CD8+ T cells sorted from blood, obtained in a trial of the OX40 agonist ivuxolimab. Source of these receptors: an adult with an advanced solid tumor such as melanoma, head and neck, liver or kidney cancer.

This clone appeared once. V is TRBV11-2 and J is TRBJ2-4; maybe TRBD1 (6 bases). The V end lost 5 bases, the J end lost 7 bases, and 18 bases lay between the germline ends. Germline V gives CDR1 SGHAT, CDR2 FQNNGV. The CDR3 extends over 15 amino acids. The CDR3 region is CASSLPGTSRNIQYF. CDR3 DNA sequence: TGTGCCAGCAGCCTACCCGGGACATCGCGGAACATTCAGTACTTC.

The chain links TRBV2 to TRBJ2-3; D not certain. Germline lookup yields CDR1 SNHLY and CDR2 FYNNEI. The ends were cut back, 1 base at V and 1 base at J, with 9 bases in the middle. The CDR3 runs 15 residues. The CDR3 reads CASSEGSQGTDTQYF. CDR3 DNA: TGTGCCAGCAGTGAAGGTAGTCAGGGCACAGATACGCAGTATTTT.

The chain uses TRBV4-1 and TRBJ2-3; 9 bases agree with TRBD2. Germline CDR1 MGHRA, CDR2 YSYEKL. Germline trimming cut 0 bases from V and 6 bases from J; bases unmatched to any gene: 4. CDR3 size: 15 residues. Here the CDR3 DNA reads TGCGCCAGCAGCCAAGAGCGGGGGGGCCCCGATACGCAGTATTTT. Protein product: CASSQERGGPDTQYF.